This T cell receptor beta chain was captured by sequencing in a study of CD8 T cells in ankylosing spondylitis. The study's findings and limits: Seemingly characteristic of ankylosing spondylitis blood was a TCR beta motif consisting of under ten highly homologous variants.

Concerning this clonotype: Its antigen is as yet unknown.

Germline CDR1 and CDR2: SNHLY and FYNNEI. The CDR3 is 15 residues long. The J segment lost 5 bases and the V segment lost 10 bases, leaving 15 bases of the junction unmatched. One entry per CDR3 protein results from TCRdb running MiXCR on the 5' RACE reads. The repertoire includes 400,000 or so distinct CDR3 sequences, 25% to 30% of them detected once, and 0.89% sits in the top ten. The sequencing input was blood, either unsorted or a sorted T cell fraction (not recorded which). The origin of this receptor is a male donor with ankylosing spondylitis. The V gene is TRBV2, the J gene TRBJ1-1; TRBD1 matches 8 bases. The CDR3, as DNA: TGTGCCACCCAAAGGGCGACAGGGGTGAGAACTGAAGCTTTCTTT. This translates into CATQRATGVRTEAFF.